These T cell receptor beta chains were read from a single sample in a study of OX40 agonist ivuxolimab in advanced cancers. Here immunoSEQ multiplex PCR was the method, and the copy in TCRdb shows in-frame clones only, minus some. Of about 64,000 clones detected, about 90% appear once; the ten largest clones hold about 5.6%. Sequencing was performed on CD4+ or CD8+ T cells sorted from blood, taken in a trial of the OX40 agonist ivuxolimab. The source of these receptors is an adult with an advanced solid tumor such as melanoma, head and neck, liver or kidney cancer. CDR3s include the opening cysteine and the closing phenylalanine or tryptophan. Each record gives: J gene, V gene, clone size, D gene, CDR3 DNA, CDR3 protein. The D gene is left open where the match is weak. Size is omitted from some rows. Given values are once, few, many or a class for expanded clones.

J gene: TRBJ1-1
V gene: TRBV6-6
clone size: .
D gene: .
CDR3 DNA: TGTGCCAGCAGTCCCCGGGACCCCCTGGGGGCTTTCTTT
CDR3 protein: CASSPRDPLGAFF

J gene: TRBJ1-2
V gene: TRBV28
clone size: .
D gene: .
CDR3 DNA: TGTGCCAGCACCCCTTCAGGTTTTGGGGGCAACTATGGCTACACCTTC
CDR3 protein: CASTPSGFGGNYGYTF

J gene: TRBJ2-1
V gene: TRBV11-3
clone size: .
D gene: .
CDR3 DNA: TGTGCCAGCAGCTTAGCGCGCGATGAGCAGTTCTTC
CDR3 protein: CASSLARDEQFF

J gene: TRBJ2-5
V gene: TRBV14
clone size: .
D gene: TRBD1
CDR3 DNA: TGTGCCAGCAGCCAAAGGTTCGACAGGGGGCGTGAGACCCAGTACTTC
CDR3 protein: CASSQRFDRGRETQYF

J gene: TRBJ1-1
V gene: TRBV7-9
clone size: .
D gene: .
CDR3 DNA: TGTGCCAGCAGCAGGAGGGAGGCTGAAGCTTTCTTT
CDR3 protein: CASSRREAEAFF

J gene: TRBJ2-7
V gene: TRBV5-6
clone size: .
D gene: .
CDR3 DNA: TGTGCCAGCAGCTTGGCCTACTACGAGCAGTACTTC
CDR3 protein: CASSLAYYEQYF

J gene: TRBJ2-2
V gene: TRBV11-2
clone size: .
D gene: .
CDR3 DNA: TGTGCCAGCAGCTTGGGGGACCTCACCGGGGAGCTGTTTTTT
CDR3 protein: CASSLGDLTGELFF

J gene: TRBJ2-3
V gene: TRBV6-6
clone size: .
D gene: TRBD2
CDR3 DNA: TGTGCCAGCAGTTTCCTAGCGGGAGCAGATACGCAGTATTTT
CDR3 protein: CASSFLAGADTQYF

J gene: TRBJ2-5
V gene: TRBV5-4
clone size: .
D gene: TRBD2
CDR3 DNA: TGTGCCAGCAGTTCCCGACTAGCGGGAGTGGGAGAGACCCAGTACTTC
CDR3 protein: CASSSRLAGVGETQYF

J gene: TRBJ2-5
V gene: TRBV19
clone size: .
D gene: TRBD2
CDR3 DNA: TGTGCCAGTAGTAACCAGGAAGGGGAGGGGTACTTC
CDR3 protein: CASSNQEGEGYF

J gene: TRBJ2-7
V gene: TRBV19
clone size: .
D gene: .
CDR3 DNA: TGTGCCAGTAGTAGCCTAGCCGGGAAAAGCTCCTACGAGCAGTACTTC
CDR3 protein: CASSSLAGKSSYEQYF

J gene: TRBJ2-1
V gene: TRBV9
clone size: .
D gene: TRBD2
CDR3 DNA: TGTGCCAGCAGCGTAGATTTAGGACTAGGGACGAGTGAGCAGTTCTTC
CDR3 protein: CASSVDLGLGTSEQFF

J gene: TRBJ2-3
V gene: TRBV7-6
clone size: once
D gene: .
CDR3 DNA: TGTGCCAGCAGCACCGTGCCTGCTAGCACAGATACGCAGTATTTT
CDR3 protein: CASSTVPASTDTQYF

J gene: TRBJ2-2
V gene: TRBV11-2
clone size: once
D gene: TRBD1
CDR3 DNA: TGTGCCAGCAGCTATACCGGGACAGGGCCCACCGGGGAGCTGTTTTTT
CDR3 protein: CASSYTGTGPTGELFF

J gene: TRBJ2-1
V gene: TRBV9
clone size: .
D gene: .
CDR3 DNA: TGTGCCAGCAGCGTAGCGGCGAGGAATGAGCAGTTCTTC
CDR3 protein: CASSVAARNEQFF

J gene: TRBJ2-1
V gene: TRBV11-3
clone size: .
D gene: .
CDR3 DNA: TGTGCCAGCAGCCGGCGAGCGGTAGTCCCCTACAATGAGCAGTTCTTC
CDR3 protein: CASSRRAVVPYNEQFF

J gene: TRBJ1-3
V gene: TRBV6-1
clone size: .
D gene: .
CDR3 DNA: TGTGCCAGCAGTGTCCTAGGAACCACTGGAAACACCATATATTTT
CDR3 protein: CASSVLGTTGNTIYF

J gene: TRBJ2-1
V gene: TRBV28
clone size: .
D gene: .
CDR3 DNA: TGTGCCAGCAAACTCGGCGGGACTCTCGACAATGAGCAGTTCTTC
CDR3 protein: CASKLGGTLDNEQFF

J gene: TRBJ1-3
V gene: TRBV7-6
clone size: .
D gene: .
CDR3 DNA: TGTGCCAGCAGCTCCTTACCGGACAGAAACACCATATATTTT
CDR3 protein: CASSSLPDRNTIYF

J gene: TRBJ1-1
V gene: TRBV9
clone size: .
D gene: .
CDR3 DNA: TGTGCCAGCAGCGTAGCTACAGGGAACACTGAAGCTTTCTTT
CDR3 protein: CASSVATGNTEAFF

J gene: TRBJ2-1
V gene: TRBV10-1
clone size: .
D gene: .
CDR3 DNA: TGCGCCAGCAGTGAGTCTGGCCCTCCTCGGAATGAGCAGTTCTTC
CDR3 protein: CASSESGPPRNEQFF

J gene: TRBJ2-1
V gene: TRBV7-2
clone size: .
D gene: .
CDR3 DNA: TGTGCCAGCAGTGATTTAGCTGCCGAGCAGTTCTTC
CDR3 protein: CASSDLAAEQFF

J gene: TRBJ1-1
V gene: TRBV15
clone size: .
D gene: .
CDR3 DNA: TGTGCCACCAGCAGCTCAGGGGTTGTTGAAGCTTTCTTT
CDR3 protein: CATSSSGVVEAFF

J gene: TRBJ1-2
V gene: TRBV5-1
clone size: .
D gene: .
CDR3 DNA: TGCGCCAGCAGCCCAGGCATGGATGGCTACACCTTC
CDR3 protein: CASSPGMDGYTF

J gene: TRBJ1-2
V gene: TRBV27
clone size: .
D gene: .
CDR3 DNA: TGTGCCAGCAGTTTATCGTACAGGGATGGCTACACCTTC
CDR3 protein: CASSLSYRDGYTF

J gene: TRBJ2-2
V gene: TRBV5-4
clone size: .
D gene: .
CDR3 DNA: TGTGCCAGCAGCTTGGATGGGGGCTTCGGGGAGCTGTTTTTT
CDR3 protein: CASSLDGGFGELFF

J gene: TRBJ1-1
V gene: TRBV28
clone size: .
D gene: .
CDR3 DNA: TGTGCCAGCAGTCATAACATGGGATTGACTGAAGCTTTCTTT
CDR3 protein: CASSHNMGLTEAFF

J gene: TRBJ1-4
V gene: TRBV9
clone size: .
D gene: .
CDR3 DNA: TGTGCCAGCAGCGTAGAAGAACGGAATGAAAAACTGTTTTTT
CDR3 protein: CASSVEERNEKLFF

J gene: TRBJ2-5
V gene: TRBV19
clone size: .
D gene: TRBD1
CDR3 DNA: TGTGCCAGTAGGTCGACAGGGGTGGAGACCCAGTACTTC
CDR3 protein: CASRSTGVETQYF

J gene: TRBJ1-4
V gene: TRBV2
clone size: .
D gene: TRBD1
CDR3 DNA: TGTGCCAGCAGTGTTTCCGGGACAGGGGTTGAAAAACTGTTTTTT
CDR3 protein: CASSVSGTGVEKLFF

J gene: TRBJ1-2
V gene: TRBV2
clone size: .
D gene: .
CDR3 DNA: TGTGCCAGCAGTAATATCGACTATGGCTACACCTTC
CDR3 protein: CASSNIDYGYTF

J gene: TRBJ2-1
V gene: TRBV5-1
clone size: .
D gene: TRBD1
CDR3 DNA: TGCGCCAGCAGCGGGGACAGGGTTGGCAATGAGCAGTTCTTC
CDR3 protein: CASSGDRVGNEQFF

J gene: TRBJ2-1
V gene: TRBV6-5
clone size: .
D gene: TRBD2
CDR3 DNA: TGTGCCACCGAGGCTAGCGGTTACAATGAGCAGTTCTTC
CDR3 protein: CATEASGYNEQFF

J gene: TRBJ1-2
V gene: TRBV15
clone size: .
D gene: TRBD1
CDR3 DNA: TGTGCCACCAGCAGACCCGACAGGGGGCACACCTCTGGCTACACCTTC
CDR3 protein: CATSRPDRGHTSGYTF

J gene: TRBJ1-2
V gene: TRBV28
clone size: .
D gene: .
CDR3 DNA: TGTGCCAGCAGTTTCATGGCAGGAGTAGCCTATGGCTACACCTTC
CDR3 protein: CASSFMAGVAYGYTF

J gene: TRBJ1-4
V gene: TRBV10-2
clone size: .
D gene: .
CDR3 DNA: TGCGCCAGCAGCCTATCCGTGTCAGGAGATAATGAAAAACTGTTTTTT
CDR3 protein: CASSLSVSGDNEKLFF

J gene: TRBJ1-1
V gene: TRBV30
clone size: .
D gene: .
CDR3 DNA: TGTGCCTGGAGCCGATCGATGAACACTGAAGCTTTCTTT
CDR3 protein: CAWSRSMNTEAFF

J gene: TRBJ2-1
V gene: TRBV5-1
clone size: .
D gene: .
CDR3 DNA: TGCGCCAGCAGCTCACTTGTGGCAGGGCCATCCTACAATGAGCAGTTCTTC
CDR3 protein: CASSSLVAGPSYNEQFF

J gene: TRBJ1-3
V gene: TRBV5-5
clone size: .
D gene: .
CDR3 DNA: TGTGCCAGCAGCTTGGTCGGACAGCCGATCTCTGGAAACACCATATATTTT
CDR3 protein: CASSLVGQPISGNTIYF

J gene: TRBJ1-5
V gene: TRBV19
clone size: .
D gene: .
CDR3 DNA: TGTGCCAGTAGTCCCTACGGGGCAGGACTTAGCAATCAGCCCCAGCATTTT
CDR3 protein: CASSPYGAGLSNQPQHF

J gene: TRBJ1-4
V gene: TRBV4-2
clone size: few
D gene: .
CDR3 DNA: TGTGCCAGCAGCCAAGCCGGACCGGAGAAAAAACTGTTTTTT
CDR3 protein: CASSQAGPEKKLFF

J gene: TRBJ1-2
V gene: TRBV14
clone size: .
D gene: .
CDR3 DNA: TGTGCCAGCAGCCAAGCATCCACAGGAGCCTATGGCTACACCTTC
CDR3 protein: CASSQASTGAYGYTF

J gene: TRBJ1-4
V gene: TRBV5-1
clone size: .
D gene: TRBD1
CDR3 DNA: TGCGCCAGCAGCCCGGGACAGGGAAATGAAAAACTGTTTTTT
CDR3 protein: CASSPGQGNEKLFF

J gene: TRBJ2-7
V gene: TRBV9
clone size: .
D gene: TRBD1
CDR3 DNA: TGTGCCAGCAGCACAGGGACAGGGCTAAACGAGCAGTACTTC
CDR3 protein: CASSTGTGLNEQYF

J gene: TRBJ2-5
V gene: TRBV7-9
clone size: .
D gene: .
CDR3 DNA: TGTGCCAGCAGCCCCCAAGTTTACCAAGAGACCCAGTACTTC
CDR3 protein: CASSPQVYQETQYF

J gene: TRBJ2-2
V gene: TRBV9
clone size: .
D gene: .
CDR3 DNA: TGTGCCAGCAGCCCCTACATGACAGCGAACACCGGGGAGCTGTTTTTT
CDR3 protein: CASSPYMTANTGELFF

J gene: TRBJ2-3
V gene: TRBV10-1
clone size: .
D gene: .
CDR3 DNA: TGCGCCAGCCGACAGCCTCATTTTCGGGATACGCAGTATTTT
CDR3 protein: CASRQPHFRDTQYF

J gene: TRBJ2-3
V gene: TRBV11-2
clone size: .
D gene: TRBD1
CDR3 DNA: TGTGCCAGCAGCTTGGACAGGGGAGGTACAGATACGCAGTATTTT
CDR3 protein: CASSLDRGGTDTQYF

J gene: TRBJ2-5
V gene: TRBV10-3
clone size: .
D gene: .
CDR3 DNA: TGTGCCGTACAAGAGCAAGAGACCCAGTACTTC
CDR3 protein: CAVQEQETQYF

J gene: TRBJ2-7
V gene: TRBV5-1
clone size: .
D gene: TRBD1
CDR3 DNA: TGCGCCAGCAAATCCAGGGGGAGAACAGACTACGAGCAGTACTTC
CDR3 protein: CASKSRGRTDYEQYF

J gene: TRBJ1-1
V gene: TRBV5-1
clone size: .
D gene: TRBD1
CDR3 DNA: TGCGCCAGCAGCTTTGGGACAGGGGCCGGGAGGACTGAAGCTTTCTTT
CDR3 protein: CASSFGTGAGRTEAFF

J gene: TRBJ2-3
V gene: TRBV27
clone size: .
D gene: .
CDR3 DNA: TGTGCCAGCAGTTTATTGACTCCCACAGATACGCAGTATTTT
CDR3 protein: CASSLLTPTDTQYF

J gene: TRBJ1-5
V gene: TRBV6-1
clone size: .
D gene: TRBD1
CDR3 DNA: TGTGCCAGCAGTGTTGGGACAGGGACTCCAGCCCACCTCAATCAGCCCCAGCATTTT
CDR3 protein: CASSVGTGTPAHLNQPQHF

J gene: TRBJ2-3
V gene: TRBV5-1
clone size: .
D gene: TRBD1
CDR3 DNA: TGCGCCAGCAGCTTGGGGCAGGGGGTAAGAGATACGCAGTATTTT
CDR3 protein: CASSLGQGVRDTQYF

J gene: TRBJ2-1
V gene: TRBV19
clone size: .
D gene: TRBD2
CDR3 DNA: TGTGCCAGTAGTAGAGGCGGGAGGGGGGATGAGCAGTTCTTC
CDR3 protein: CASSRGGRGDEQFF